One T cell receptor beta chain is described in this entry. This specimen belongs to a study of blood T cell repertoires in COVID-19. V dropped 4 bases and J dropped 5; count of bases not matched to a gene: 5. CDR1 and CDR2 (germline): SEHNR, FQNEAQ (reference sequence). This CDR3 is built from 15 residues. TCRdb keeps only in-frame clones here, not all; method: immunoSEQ multiplex PCR. The sample lists roughly 150,000 clones; over 80% were seen once. Sequenced material: PBMCs or T cells enriched from blood (not recorded which). This clonotype was obtained from a man between 65 and 80 years old who had been exposed to COVID-19. The V and J genes are TRBV7-9 and TRBJ1-4; TRBD1 aligns across 9 bases. This CDR3 reads CASSSSGTGNEKLFF. The DNA for the CDR3 is TGTGCCAGCAGCTCCTCCGGGACAGGGAATGAAAAACTGTTTTTT.